The source of this T cell receptor (beta chain) is a study of TIL therapy for anti-PD-1-resistant metastatic lung cancer. About the research overall: Patients then received nivolumab; progressors got lymphodepletion, TIL and IL-2. Tumors had a median PD-L1 proportion score of approximately 5.5%. Regarding the study as a whole: This highly selected cohort may not generalize to typical lung cancer patients.

As for time point: pre-treatment sample, taken before nivolumab and TIL therapy. The libraries were made with immunoSEQ v3. Each library reached roughly 1.9 million read pairs, or about 5-6 million at deep level. TCRdb's table, derived via immunoSEQ multiplex PCR, lists solely in-frame clones and lacks some. The data contain around 15,000 clones, roughly 72% of them singletons. Details on this clone: Its antigen remains unidentified.

This specimen consisted of blood, obtained at baseline. The clonotype was recovered from a person aged 30 to 80 with non-small cell lung cancer.

This CDR3 reads CASSLSTDTQYF. The CDR3 DNA sequence: TGTGCCAGCAGCTTGTCTACAGATACGCAGTATTTT. The chain couples TRBV5-4 to TRBJ2-3; D unresolved. The CDR3 totals 12 residues. Germline CDR1 reads SGHNT; CDR2 reads YYREEE (reference sequence). V dropped 1 base and J dropped 3 bases, with 3 bases sitting between them.